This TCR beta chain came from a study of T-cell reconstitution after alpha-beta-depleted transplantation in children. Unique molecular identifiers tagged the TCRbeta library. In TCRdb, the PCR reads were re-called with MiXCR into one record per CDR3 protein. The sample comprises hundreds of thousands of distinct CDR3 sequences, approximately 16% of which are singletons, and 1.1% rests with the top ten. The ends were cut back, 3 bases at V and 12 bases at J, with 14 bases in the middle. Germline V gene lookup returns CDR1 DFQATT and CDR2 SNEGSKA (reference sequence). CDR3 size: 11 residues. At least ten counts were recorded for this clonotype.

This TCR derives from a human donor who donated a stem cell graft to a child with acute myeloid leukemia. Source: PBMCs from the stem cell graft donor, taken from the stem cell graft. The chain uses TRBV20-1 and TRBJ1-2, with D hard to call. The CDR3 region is CSASSNGLNTF. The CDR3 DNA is TGCAGTGCTAGCTCAAACGGTCTAAACACCTTC.